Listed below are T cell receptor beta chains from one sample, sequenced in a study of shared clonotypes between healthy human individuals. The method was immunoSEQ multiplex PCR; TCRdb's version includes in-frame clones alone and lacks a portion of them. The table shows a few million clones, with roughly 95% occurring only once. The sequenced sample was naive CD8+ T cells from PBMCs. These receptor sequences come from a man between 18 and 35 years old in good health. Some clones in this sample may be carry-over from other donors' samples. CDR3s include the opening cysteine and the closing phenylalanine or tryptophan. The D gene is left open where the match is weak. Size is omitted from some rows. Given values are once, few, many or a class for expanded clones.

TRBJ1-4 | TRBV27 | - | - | CASSEGVQEKLFF | TGTGCCAGCAGTGAAGGCGTTCAGGAAAAACTGTTTTTT
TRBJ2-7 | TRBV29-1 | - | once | CSVEVPYQVQYF | TGCAGCGTTGAAGTCCCCTATCAGGTGCAGTACTTC
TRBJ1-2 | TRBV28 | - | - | CASSRSLQGSGYTF | TGTGCCAGCAGTCGCTCACTACAGGGTAGCGGCTACACCTTC
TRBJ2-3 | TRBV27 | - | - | CASSFLLSTDTQYF | TGTGCCAGCAGTTTCTTACTAAGCACAGATACGCAGTATTTT
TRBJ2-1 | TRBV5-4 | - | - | CASSRTSNEQFF | TGTGCCAGCAGCCGCACCTCCAATGAGCAGTTCTTC
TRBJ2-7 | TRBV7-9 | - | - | CASSSTGRRSYEQYF | TGTGCCAGCAGCTCGACCGGGCGGCGTTCCTACGAGCAGTACTTC
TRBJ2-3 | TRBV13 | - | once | CASSSRSRGWGTDTQYF | TGTGCCAGCAGCTCTCGTTCCAGGGGTTGGGGCACAGATACGCAGTATTTT
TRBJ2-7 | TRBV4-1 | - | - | CASSQDVVGGAVGEQYF | TGCGCCAGCAGCCAAGACGTCGTGGGGGGAGCCGTCGGCGAGCAGTACTTC
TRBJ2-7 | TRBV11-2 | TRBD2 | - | CASSPWTRLAGGHEQYF | TGTGCCAGCAGCCCATGGACACGACTAGCGGGAGGCCACGAGCAGTACTTC
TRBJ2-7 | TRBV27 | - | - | CASSFQGPSSYEQYF | TGTGCCAGCAGTTTCCAGGGGCCCAGCTCCTACGAGCAGTACTTC
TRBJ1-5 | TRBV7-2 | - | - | CASSTAPRGNNQPQHF | TGTGCCAGCAGCACCGCCCCCAGGGGCAACAATCAGCCCCAGCATTTT
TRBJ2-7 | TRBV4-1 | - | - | CASSQDEARTADEQYF | TGCGCCAGCAGCCAAGATGAGGCGAGGACCGCCGACGAGCAGTACTTC
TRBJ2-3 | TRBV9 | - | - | CASAGRVRGTDTQYF | TGTGCCAGCGCGGGGAGAGTGCGAGGCACAGATACGCAGTATTTT
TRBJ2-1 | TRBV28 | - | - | CASSLGGANEQFF | TGTGCCAGCAGTTTAGGGGGGGCAAATGAGCAGTTCTTC
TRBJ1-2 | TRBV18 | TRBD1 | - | CASSPPGQGVYGYTF | TGTGCCAGCTCCCCACCGGGACAGGGCGTTTATGGCTACACCTTC
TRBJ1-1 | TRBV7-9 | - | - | CASRDVKTGTEAFF | TGTGCCAGCAGGGATGTAAAGACAGGAACTGAAGCTTTCTTT
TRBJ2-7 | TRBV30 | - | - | CAWSSQGYEQYF | TGTGCCTGGAGTAGCCAGGGCTACGAGCAGTACTTC
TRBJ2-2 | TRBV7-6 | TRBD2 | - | CASSVPGGLAGGPNTGELFF | TGTGCCAGCAGCGTACCCGGAGGACTAGCGGGAGGACCGAACACCGGGGAGCTGTTTTTT
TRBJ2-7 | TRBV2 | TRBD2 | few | CASSEVGTSGLFYEQYF | TGTGCCAGCAGTGAAGTGGGGACTAGCGGGCTTTTCTACGAGCAGTACTTC
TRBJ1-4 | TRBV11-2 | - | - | CASSFPGAEEKLFF | TGTGCCAGCAGCTTCCCGGGGGCTGAGGAAAAACTGTTTTTT
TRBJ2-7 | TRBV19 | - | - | CASSIGDGTEQYF | TGTGCCAGTAGTATTGGGGATGGGACCGAGCAGTACTTC
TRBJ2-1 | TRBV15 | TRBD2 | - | CATGTTPYNEQFF | TGTGCCACCGGGACTACCCCCTACAATGAGCAGTTCTTC
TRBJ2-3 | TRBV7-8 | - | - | CASSLVRSPTDTQYF | TGTGCCAGCAGCTTAGTCCGCAGCCCCACAGATACGCAGTATTTT
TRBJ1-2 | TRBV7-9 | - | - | CASGGGYYGYTF | TGTGCCAGCGGCGGGGGGTACTATGGCTACACCTTC
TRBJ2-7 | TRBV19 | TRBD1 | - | CASSTRDRGSYEQYF | TGTGCCAGTAGTACGAGGGACAGGGGCTCCTACGAGCAGTACTTC
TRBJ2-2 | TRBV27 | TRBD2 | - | CASSTPGLAGVISGELFF | TGTGCCAGCAGTACGCCGGGACTAGCGGGAGTTATCTCCGGGGAGCTGTTTTTT
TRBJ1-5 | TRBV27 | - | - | CASKSGDTRDQPQHF | TGTGCCAGCAAATCCGGGGACACTCGAGATCAGCCCCAGCATTTT